Shown below are 2 T cell receptor beta chains from a single sample sequenced in a study of shared clonotypes between healthy human individuals. This table comes from immunoSEQ multiplex PCR, and its TCRdb copy is limited to in-frame clones, with some not included. The table has some 1,100,000 clones, approximately 78% seen once. Sequenced material: memory CD4+ T cells from PBMCs. Subset denoted: CD45RA-negative fraction. The receptors stem from a man between 18 and 29 years old in good health. Some clones in this sample may be carry-over from other donors' samples.

The chain combines TRBV28 with TRBJ2-1; D is unresolved. This CDR3 is 14 amino acids long. CDR1 is MDHEN, CDR2 SYDVKM, per germline. The ends were cut back, 6 bases at V and 3 bases at J, with 12 bases in the middle. CDR3: CASSPPRGYNEQFF. DNA of the CDR3: TGTGCCAGCAGCCCCCCCCGCGGCTACAATGAGCAGTTCTTC.

This chain uses TRBV9 with TRBJ1-1; D possibly corresponds to TRBD1 (5 bases). CDR1 is SGDLS and CDR2 is YYNGEE in the germline V gene. This CDR3 has 16 amino acids. Trimming took 4 bases from V and 6 from J, leaving 22 bases between them. CDR3 region: CASSPRGSAGTAEAFF. The CDR3 coding sequence is TGTGCCAGCAGCCCACGGGGGTCAGCCGGCACCGCTGAAGCTTTCTTT.